A selection of T cell receptor beta chains follows, all from one sample in a study of blood T cell repertoires in COVID-19. Profiled with immunoSEQ multiplex PCR; TCRdb holds only in-frame clones, not every one. The data contain fewer than 150,000 clones, 84% of them seen just once; the ten biggest clones take up roughly 3.8%. Sequenced sample: PBMCs or T cells enriched from blood (not recorded which). The receptor set was obtained from a man between 45 and 60 years old in a cohort exposed to, infected with or recovered from COVID-19 (not recorded which). CDR3s include the opening cysteine and the closing phenylalanine or tryptophan. The D gene is left open where the match is weak. Expanded clones are given a class, and other clones once, few, many or no size at all.

D: TRBD2; length: 15; J: TRBJ2-5; size: NA; V: TRBV7-7; CDR3: CASSASSGWGETQYF; DNA: TGTGCCAGCAGCGCCTCTAGCGGGTGGGGGGAGACCCAGTACTTC
D: TRBD2; length: 14; J: TRBJ2-1; size: once; V: TRBV5-4; CDR3: CASSLGLAVNEQFF; DNA: TGTGCCAGCAGCCTGGGACTAGCAGTGAATGAGCAGTTCTTC
D: NA; length: 14; J: TRBJ2-7; size: NA; V: TRBV6-2/TRBV6-3; CDR3: CASSYPRDSYEQYF; DNA: TGTGCCAGCAGTTACCCCAGGGACTCCTACGAGCAGTACTTC
D: NA; length: 14; J: TRBJ1-4; size: NA; V: TRBV2; CDR3: CASSEITTNEKLFF; DNA: TGTGCCAGCAGTGAAATCACAACTAATGAAAAACTGTTTTTT
D: NA; length: 16; J: TRBJ1-3; size: NA; V: TRBV6-1; CDR3: CASSEALLSSGNTIYF; DNA: TGTGCCAGCAGTGAAGCGCTCCTAAGCTCTGGAAACACCATATATTTT
D: TRBD2; length: 18; J: TRBJ2-6; size: NA; V: TRBV18; CDR3: CASSPTSGRSSGANVLTF; DNA: TGTGCCAGCTCACCAACCAGCGGGAGATCTTCTGGGGCCAACGTCCTGACTTTC
D: NA; length: 13; J: TRBJ1-6; size: few; V: TRBV2; CDR3: CASVKRFGSPLHF; DNA: TGTGCCAGCGTGAAGAGGTTTGGGTCACCCCTCCACTTT
D: TRBD2; length: 18; J: TRBJ2-7; size: NA; V: TRBV6-2/TRBV6-3; CDR3: CASSYSNHGPAGGYEQYF; DNA: TGTGCCAGCAGTTACTCGAATCACGGGCCAGCGGGGGGCTACGAGCAGTACTTC
D: NA; length: 13; J: TRBJ1-1; size: few; V: TRBV11-3; CDR3: CASSFGLTGEAFF; DNA: TGTGCCAGCAGCTTCGGTCTGACGGGAGAAGCTTTCTTT
D: NA; length: 13; J: TRBJ2-7; size: NA; V: TRBV4-3; CDR3: CASSQGWDTEQYF; DNA: TGCGCCAGCAGCCAAGGGTGGGACACCGAGCAGTACTTC
D: TRBD1; length: 17; J: TRBJ1-2; size: once; V: TRBV15; CDR3: CATSKPPGQGAFGGYTF; DNA: TGTGCCACATCAAAACCTCCCGGACAGGGGGCATTTGGTGGCTACACCTTC
D: NA; length: 13; J: TRBJ2-2; size: NA; V: TRBV10-2; CDR3: CASRGGNTGELFF; DNA: TGCGCCAGCAGGGGGGGGAACACCGGGGAGCTGTTTTTT
D: TRBD1; length: 15; J: TRBJ1-2; size: NA; V: TRBV18; CDR3: CASSPGTASNYGYTF; DNA: TGTGCCAGCTCACCCGGGACAGCCTCTAACTATGGCTACACCTTC
D: NA; length: 16; J: TRBJ1-1; size: few; V: TRBV21-1; CDR3: CASSKGRGRVNTEAFF; DNA: TGTGCCAGCAGCAAAGGTAGAGGCAGAGTGAACACTGAAGCTTTCTTT
D: TRBD1; length: 16; J: TRBJ2-7; size: NA; V: TRBV14; CDR3: CASSQKRDRGSYEQYF; DNA: TGTGCCAGCAGCCAAAAAAGGGACAGGGGGTCCTACGAGCAGTACTTC
D: NA; length: 13; J: TRBJ2-7; size: NA; V: TRBV28; CDR3: CASGPGDNYEQYF; DNA: TGTGCCAGCGGGCCGGGAGATAACTACGAGCAGTACTTC
D: NA; length: 15; J: TRBJ2-3; size: NA; V: TRBV5-4; CDR3: CASSSTGASTDTQYF; DNA: TGTGCCAGCAGCTCGACAGGAGCTAGCACAGATACGCAGTATTTT
D: TRBD1; length: 17; J: TRBJ1-5; size: NA; V: TRBV4-3; CDR3: CASSQDVGQDVSQPQHF; DNA: TGCGCCAGCAGCCAAGATGTGGGACAGGACGTCTCGCAGCCCCAGCATTTT
D: TRBD1; length: 15; J: TRBJ1-6; size: NA; V: TRBV27; CDR3: CASSLSRQGNSPLHF; DNA: TGTGCCAGCAGTTTATCGAGACAGGGAAATTCACCCCTCCACTTT
D: NA; length: 14; J: TRBJ1-1; size: NA; V: TRBV5-1; CDR3: CASSLAWLNTEAFF; DNA: TGCGCCAGCAGCTTGGCCTGGCTGAACACTGAAGCTTTCTTT
D: TRBD2; length: 16; J: TRBJ2-1; size: NA; V: TRBV6-2/TRBV6-3; CDR3: CASSYGRSGGKNEQFF; DNA: TGTGCCAGCAGTTACGGTCGAAGCGGGGGCAAGAATGAGCAGTTCTTC
D: TRBD1; length: 15; J: TRBJ2-1; size: NA; V: TRBV19; CDR3: CASSTSGTGRHEQFF; DNA: TGTGCCAGTAGTACGTCCGGGACAGGGCGCCATGAGCAGTTCTTC
D: TRBD2; length: 15; J: TRBJ2-1; size: few; V: TRBV10-1; CDR3: CASSEGTGGYNEQFF; DNA: TGCGCCAGCAGTGAGGGGACGGGGGGCTACAATGAGCAGTTCTTC
D: TRBD2; length: 18; J: TRBJ2-5; size: few; V: TRBV6-6; CDR3: CASSRPGLAGGAQETQYF; DNA: TGTGCCAGCAGTCGGCCGGGACTAGCGGGGGGCGCCCAAGAGACCCAGTACTTC
D: NA; length: 13; J: TRBJ1-1; size: NA; V: TRBV9; CDR3: CASSFGLSSEAFF; DNA: TGTGCCAGCAGCTTCGGACTTTCGTCGGAAGCTTTCTTT
D: TRBD1; length: 15; J: TRBJ1-6; size: NA; V: TRBV23-1; CDR3: CASSRYRGRSSPLHF; DNA: TGCGCCAGCAGTCGTTACAGGGGGCGCAGTTCACCCCTCCACTTT
D: NA; length: 15; J: TRBJ1-5; size: NA; V: TRBV21-1; CDR3: CASSKFGRGLGPQHF; DNA: TGTGCCAGCAGCAAATTTGGCAGGGGGCTGGGGCCCCAGCATTTT
D: TRBD2; length: 14; J: TRBJ2-3; size: NA; V: TRBV27; CDR3: CASRLAGGVDTQYF; DNA: TGTGCCAGCAGGCTAGCGGGAGGGGTAGATACGCAGTATTTT
D: NA; length: 14; J: TRBJ1-1; size: NA; V: TRBV6-5; CDR3: CASRQVIYDTEAFF; DNA: TGTGCCAGCCGACAGGTTATATACGACACTGAAGCTTTCTTT
D: NA; length: 12; J: TRBJ1-3; size: NA; V: TRBV9; CDR3: CASNPGGNTIYF; DNA: TGTGCCAGCAACCCAGGGGGAAACACCATATATTTT
D: NA; length: 13; J: TRBJ1-2; size: NA; V: TRBV5-1; CDR3: CASSLELFYGYTF; DNA: TGCGCCAGCAGCTTGGAACTTTTCTATGGCTACACCTTC
D: TRBD2; length: 16; J: TRBJ2-1; size: NA; V: TRBV9; CDR3: CASSELAGGSYNEQFF; DNA: TGTGCCAGCAGCGAACTAGCGGGAGGCTCCTACAATGAGCAGTTCTTC
D: NA; length: 14; J: TRBJ2-1; size: NA; V: TRBV13; CDR3: CASSPETSGNEQFF; DNA: TGTGCCAGCAGCCCTGAGACTAGTGGCAATGAGCAGTTCTTC
D: NA; length: 14; J: TRBJ1-1; size: NA; V: TRBV3-1/TRBV3-2; CDR3: CASSPGHPSAEAFF; DNA: TGTGCCAGCAGCCCTGGACACCCGTCGGCTGAAGCTTTCTTT
D: NA; length: 13; J: TRBJ1-2; size: few; V: TRBV19; CDR3: CATSLGLRSGYTF; DNA: TGTGCCACTTCCCTGGGGCTACGGAGTGGCTACACCTTC
D: TRBD2; length: 18; J: TRBJ2-3; size: NA; V: TRBV4-1; CDR3: CASSQVPPTSGASDTQYF; DNA: TGCGCCAGCAGCCAAGTCCCGCCTACTAGCGGGGCCTCAGATACGCAGTATTTT
D: TRBD1; length: 13; J: TRBJ2-7; size: once; V: TRBV3-1/TRBV3-2; CDR3: CASSQTGPYEQYF; DNA: TGTGCCAGCAGCCAGACAGGGCCCTACGAGCAGTACTTC
D: TRBD2; length: 18; J: TRBJ2-1; size: NA; V: TRBV13; CDR3: CASSSGTSGRSSYNEQFF; DNA: TGTGCCAGCAGCTCCGGGACTAGCGGGAGGAGCTCCTACAATGAGCAGTTCTTC
D: TRBD1; length: 16; J: TRBJ1-2; size: few; V: TRBV28; CDR3: CASTTGQARKDYGYTF; DNA: TGTGCCAGCACCACCGGACAGGCAAGGAAGGACTATGGCTACACCTTC
D: TRBD1; length: 17; J: TRBJ1-3; size: NA; V: TRBV18; CDR3: CASSPGTGLVAGNTIYF; DNA: TGTGCCAGCTCACCAGGGACAGGGCTTGTCGCTGGAAACACCATATATTTT